The 20 T cell receptor beta chains below come from one sample, sequenced in a study of T cell responses to AZD1222 COVID-19 vaccine. Libraries were prepared by immunoSEQ multiplex PCR; TCRdb keeps only in-frame clonotypes and omits some of them. The sample has about 120,000 clones, 80% to 90% seen once. This sample comprised peripheral blood, obtained on day 0 of AZD1222 vaccination. These receptor sequences come from an adult in good health.

The rearrangement links TRBV5-1 to TRBJ2-7; a possible D gene is TRBD2 (6 bases). The CDR3 runs 14 residues. Germline V gives CDR1 SGHRS, CDR2 YFSETQ. Trimming took 6 bases from V and 4 from J, leaving 17 bases between them. The CDR3 sequence: CASTPGLGGYEQYF. As DNA, the CDR3 is TGCGCCAGCACCCCAGGGCTGGGGGGTTACGAGCAGTACTTC.

A few counts support this clone. The chain uses TRBV19 and TRBJ1-4; maybe TRBD1 (5 bases). Trimming cost V 7 bases and J 3 bases, with 24 bases left between them. Looked up from germline, CDR1 is LNHDA and CDR2 is SQIVND (reference sequence). The CDR3 runs 18 residues. The CDR3 reads CASTPFPSTRAANEKLFF. The CDR3 coding sequence is TGTGCCAGTACCCCATTCCCCTCCACCAGGGCGGCTAATGAAAAACTGTTTTTT.

The chain carries TRBV27 and TRBJ1-3, with D possibly matching TRBD1 (5 bases). Per the germline V gene, CDR1 is MNHEY and CDR2 is SMNVEV (reference sequence). V shed 5 bases and J shed 8 bases, with 16 bases lying between them. The CDR3 is 14 residues long. CDR3 nucleotide sequence: TGTGCCAGCAGTCTCCTGTGGGGGAGTGACACCATATATTTT. Translation gives CASSLLWGSDTIYF.

V usage is TRBV19 and J usage is TRBJ1-2; no reliable D call. CDR3 length: 12 amino acids. The ends were cut back, 10 bases at V and 4 bases at J, with 13 bases in the middle. Germline CDR1 and CDR2: LNHDA and SQIVND (reference sequence). The CDR3: CATNQRSYGYTF. The DNA of the CDR3 is TGTGCCACCAATCAGAGAAGCTATGGCTACACCTTC.

This clone is deemed medium-sized (0.01 to 0.1%). This rearrangement joins TRBV24-1 to TRBJ2-7; D unclear. CDR3 length: 14 residues. V shed 4 bases and J shed 7 bases, with 16 bases lying between them. The germline V gene has CDR1 KGHDR and CDR2 SFDVKD. CDR3 amino acids: CATSDPYHGGEQYF. The CDR3 nucleotides are TGTGCCACCAGTGACCCCTACCACGGTGGAGAGCAGTACTTC.

Only a few counts were recorded for this clone. This chain uses TRBV4-2 with TRBJ2-3; 7 nucleotides agree with TRBD2. J lost 1 base, V lost 1 base, and 2 bases had no gene match. The germline gives CDR1 LGHNA, CDR2 YNFKEQ. This CDR3 contains 15 residues. In DNA, the CDR3 is TGTGCCAGCAGCCAAGTACGGGGGGGCACAGATACGCAGTATTTT. Its protein product is CASSQVRGGTDTQYF.

This chain uses TRBV11-3 with TRBJ2-7, with D possibly being TRBD2 (5 bases). Per germline, CDR1 SGHNT and CDR2 YENEEA. The CDR3 has 16 residues. The ends were cut back, 5 bases at V and 2 bases at J, with 19 bases in the middle. Here the CDR3 reads CASSARDLGRTYEQYF. The CDR3 nucleotides are TGTGCCAGCAGCGCTAGAGACCTAGGGAGAACCTACGAGCAGTACTTC.

This chain connects TRBV25-1 to TRBJ2-7, with D uncertain. V was clipped by 3 bases and J by 1 base, with 13 bases between them. CDR1 is MGHDK and CDR2 is SYGVNS in the germline V gene. The CDR3 length is 15 residues. The CDR3 loop is CASSDAAADSYEQYF. The CDR3 coding sequence is TGTGCCAGCAGTGATGCGGCAGCCGATTCCTACGAGCAGTACTTC.

The chain joins TRBV19 to TRBJ2-1, with TRBD2 matching over 13 bases. The CDR3 has 15 residues. Germline V CDR1 and CDR2: LNHDA, SQIVND (reference sequence). J lost 6 bases, V lost 5 bases, and 4 bases had no gene match. The CDR3: CASSGGTSGVNEQFF. CDR3 nucleotides: TGTGCCAGTAGTGGGGGGACTAGCGGGGTCAATGAGCAGTTCTTC.

The V gene is TRBV28, the J gene TRBJ1-1; D remains unclear. The germline V and J ends were trimmed by 6 bases and 1 base, with 15 bases remaining between them. Germline loops: CDR1 MDHEN, CDR2 SYDVKM. The CDR3 length is 15 residues. The CDR3 DNA reads TGTGCCAGCAGGGCCACTCAGTACACGAACACTGAAGCTTTCTTT. As protein: CASRATQYTNTEAFF.

The chain carries TRBV2 and TRBJ2-7; D is unresolved. The CDR3 sequence is 12 residues long. Between the trimmed V and J ends, which lost 8 bases and 5 bases, there was a span of 13 bases. The germline CDR1 and CDR2 sequences are SNHLY and FYNNEI. The CDR3: CASGPGMDEQYF. CDR3 nucleotides: TGTGCCAGCGGGCCGGGTATGGACGAGCAGTACTTC.

The chain carries TRBV7-9 and TRBJ2-2, with D maybe TRBD1 (5 bases). Trimming removed 3 bases at V and 6 bases at J, with 8 bases between. CDR3 size: 13 residues. Germline V CDR1 and CDR2: SEHNR, FQNEAQ (reference sequence). The CDR3 sequence: CASSFQGSGELFF. The CDR3 DNA sequence: TGTGCCAGCAGCTTTCAGGGATCCGGGGAGCTGTTTTTT.

The CDR3 DNA is TGTGCCAGCAGCCAAGGACTGCTCAATCAGCCCCAGCATTTT. Its protein is CASSQGLLNQPQHF. This chain joins TRBV3-1 (or the pseudogene TRBV3-2) and TRBJ1-5; D unclear. This CDR3 region has 14 residues. Trimming stripped 1 base from V and 3 bases from J, with 7 bases between. Germline V CDR1 and CDR2: LGHDT, YNNKEL (reference sequence).

The chain couples TRBV19 to TRBJ1-1; D remains ambiguous. CDR3 length equals 14 residues. With 5 bases removed from V and 10 bases from J, the gap between germline ends came to 20 bases. The germline CDR1 and CDR2 sequences are LNHDA and SQIVND (reference sequence). CDR3 sequence (DNA): TGTGCCAGTAGTCTATGGACGTCGGACCGCGTAGCTTTCTTT. This sequence encodes CASSLWTSDRVAFF.

J is TRBJ2-5 and V is TRBV30; D may be TRBD2 (6 bases). The germline V gene encodes CDR1 GTSNPN and CDR2 SVGIG (reference sequence). The CDR3 sequence is 13 residues long. V lost 3 bases to trimming and J lost 5 bases, with 13 bases between them. The CDR3 DNA follows: TGTGCCTGGAGGCGGGGTCCCGGGGAGACCCAGTACTTC. It is translated as CAWRRGPGETQYF.

This clone was found a few times. The J gene is TRBJ1-2, the V gene TRBV19; 7 bases match TRBD1. This CDR3 spans 16 amino acids. Germline CDR1 LNHDA, CDR2 SQIVND (reference sequence). V gave up 5 bases and J gave up 5 bases; unmatched junction bases: 14. The CDR3 region is CASSANRGGGAYGYTF. Written as DNA, the CDR3 is TGTGCCAGTAGTGCCAACAGGGGAGGGGGTGCTTATGGCTACACCTTC.

The chain uses TRBV29-1 and TRBJ2-7; D is perhaps TRBD1 (7 bases). Germline CDR1 SQVTM, CDR2 ANQGSEA. This CDR3 is 12 amino acids long. The CDR3 reads CAAGQQNYEQYF. The CDR3 coding sequence is TGCGCCGCGGGACAGCAGAACTACGAGCAGTACTTC.

The chain links TRBV15 to TRBJ2-1; 7 bases agree with TRBD2. The length of the CDR3 is 19 residues. V was pared by 0 bases and J by 5 bases, with 16 bases of the junction left unmatched. The germline V gene encodes CDR1 LNHNV and CDR2 YYDKDF (reference sequence). The chain's CDR3 is CATSRDPSGLLTSDNEQFF. The CDR3 DNA follows: TGTGCCACCAGCAGAGATCCTAGCGGACTATTAACGTCGGACAATGAGCAGTTCTTC.

The chain carries TRBV9 and TRBJ2-1; D unresolved. The ends were cut back, 3 bases at V and 5 bases at J, with 3 bases in the middle. The CDR3 totals 11 residues. Germline V gene sequence: CDR1 SGDLS, CDR2 YYNGEE. The CDR3 sequence is CASSDHNEQFF. Written as DNA, the CDR3 is TGTGCCAGCAGCGATCACAATGAGCAGTTCTTC.

The rearrangement joins TRBV5-6 to TRBJ2-2, with D perhaps TRBD2 (5 bases). The germline CDR1 and CDR2 sequences are SGHDT and YYEEEE. Trimming took off 4 bases at V and 3 bases at J, with 10 bases between the two ends. The CDR3 contains 14 residues. The CDR3 DNA sequence: TGTGCCAGCAGCCGGGGAGAATACACCGGGGAGCTGTTTTTT. Encoded protein: CASSRGEYTGELFF.